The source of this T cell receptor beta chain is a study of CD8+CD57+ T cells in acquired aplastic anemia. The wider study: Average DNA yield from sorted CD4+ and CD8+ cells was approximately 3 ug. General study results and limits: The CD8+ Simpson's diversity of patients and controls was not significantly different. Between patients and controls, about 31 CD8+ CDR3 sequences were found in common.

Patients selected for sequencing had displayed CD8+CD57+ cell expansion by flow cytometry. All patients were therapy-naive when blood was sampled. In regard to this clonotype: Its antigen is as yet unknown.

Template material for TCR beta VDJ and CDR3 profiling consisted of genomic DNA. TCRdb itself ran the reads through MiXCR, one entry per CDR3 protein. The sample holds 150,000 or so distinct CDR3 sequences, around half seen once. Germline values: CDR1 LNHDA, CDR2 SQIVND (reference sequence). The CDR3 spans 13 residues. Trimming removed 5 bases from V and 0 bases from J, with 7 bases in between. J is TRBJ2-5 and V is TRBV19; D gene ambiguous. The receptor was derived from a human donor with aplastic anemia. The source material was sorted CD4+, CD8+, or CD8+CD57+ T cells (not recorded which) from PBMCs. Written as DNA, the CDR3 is TGTGCCAGTAGTTCCGGCTACCAAGAGACCCAGTACTTC. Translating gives CASSSGYQETQYF. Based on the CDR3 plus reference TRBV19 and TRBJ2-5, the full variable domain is DGGITQSPKYLFRKEGQNVTLSCEQNLNHDAMYWYRQDPGQGLRLIYYSQIVNDFQKGDIAEGYSVSREKKESFPLTVTSAQKNPTAFYLCASSSGYQETQYFGPGTRLLVL.